Listed below are T cell receptor beta chains from one sample, sequenced in a study of T cell changes during pregnancy in multiple sclerosis. Assay used: immunoSEQ multiplex PCR; TCRdb lists only in-frame clones, some missing. The sample lists tens of thousands of clones; 88% were seen once. Sequenced material: peripheral blood, taken in the first trimester of pregnancy. All receptors come from a female donor with multiple sclerosis, enrolled in a pregnancy study. The CDR3 runs from the conserved cysteine through the conserved F or W. The D gene is left open where the match is weak. Expanded clones get a size class; other rows say once, few or many, or leave the size out.

TRBV7-2	TRBD2	TRBJ2-1	NA	CASSFRLAGGGEQFF	TGTGCCAGCAGCTTCCGACTAGCGGGAGGTGGTGAGCAGTTCTTC
TRBV10-3	TRBD1	TRBJ2-7	NA	CATRRDATGIDEQYF	TGTGCCACCCGCAGAGATGCGACAGGGATAGACGAGCAGTACTTC
TRBV14	NA	TRBJ1-1	NA	CASNRGGMNTEAFF	TGTGCCAGCAACCGAGGCGGCATGAACACTGAAGCTTTCTTT
TRBV18	NA	TRBJ2-7	NA	CASSLSKNYEQYF	TGTGCCAGCTCCCTCAGTAAAAACTACGAGCAGTACTTC
TRBV9	NA	TRBJ2-7	NA	CASSVDVPGYEQYF	TGTGCCAGCAGCGTAGATGTCCCGGGCTACGAGCAGTACTTC
TRBV2	NA	TRBJ2-7	NA	CASGTSAYEQYF	TGTGCCAGCGGGACTTCTGCCTACGAGCAGTACTTC
TRBV7-9	TRBD1	TRBJ2-5	once	CASSPGQGARGLETQYF	TGTGCCAGCAGCCCCGGACAGGGGGCGCGGGGGCTGGAGACCCAGTACTTC
TRBV27	TRBD1	TRBJ2-3	NA	CASSSDRTGRSTDTQYF	TGTGCCAGCAGTTCCGACCGGACAGGGAGGAGCACAGATACGCAGTATTTT
TRBV10-3	TRBD1	TRBJ2-7	few	CAISHPGQGPHGDYEQYF	TGTGCCATCAGTCATCCGGGACAGGGCCCACACGGGGATTACGAGCAGTACTTC
TRBV4-1	NA	TRBJ2-1	NA	CASSQVGLPSSYNEQFF	TGCGCCAGCAGCCAAGTGGGACTCCCAAGCTCCTACAATGAGCAGTTCTTC
TRBV7-9	NA	TRBJ2-3	NA	CASSFGSGHTDTQYF	TGTGCCAGCAGCTTTGGTAGCGGACACACAGATACGCAGTATTTT
TRBV5-1	TRBD2	TRBJ2-3	NA	CASSDVLAGVTDTQYF	TGCGCCAGCAGCGACGTACTAGCGGGAGTAACAGATACGCAGTATTTT
TRBV6-5	NA	TRBJ1-2	NA	CASSYREDNYGYTF	TGTGCCAGCAGTTACAGGGAGGATAACTATGGCTACACCTTC
TRBV19	NA	TRBJ1-2	NA	CASSIKRGANYGYTF	TGTGCCAGTAGTATTAAACGGGGGGCCAACTATGGCTACACCTTC
TRBV23-1	NA	TRBJ2-2	NA	CASSLSIRQNTGELFF	TGCGCCAGCAGTCTTTCTATCCGACAGAACACCGGGGAGCTGTTTTTT
TRBV6-6	NA	TRBJ2-7	NA	CASTPAGQRPYEQYF	TGTGCCAGCACTCCCGCCGGACAGCGCCCCTACGAGCAGTACTTC
TRBV19	TRBD1	TRBJ1-5	NA	CASIATGQNNQPQHF	TGTGCCAGCATAGCTACGGGACAGAACAATCAGCCCCAGCATTTT
TRBV5-4	TRBD2	TRBJ2-5	NA	CASSLDSGRVQETQYF	TGTGCCAGCAGCTTGGACAGCGGGAGAGTACAAGAGACCCAGTACTTC
TRBV10-3	TRBD2	TRBJ2-7	NA	CAISLREEVRHEQYF	TGTGCCATCAGCCTACGGGAGGAGGTACGCCACGAGCAGTACTTC
TRBV29-1	TRBD1	TRBJ2-3	NA	CSAKTGATSTDTQYF	TGCAGCGCTAAGACAGGGGCTACTAGCACAGATACGCAGTATTTT
TRBV5-5	TRBD1	TRBJ1-1	NA	CASSVGQGALLDTEAFF	TGTGCCAGCAGCGTCGGACAGGGAGCTTTGTTGGACACTGAAGCTTTCTTT
TRBV4-1	NA	TRBJ1-2	NA	CASSQRQDYYGYTF	TGCGCCAGCAGCCAACGACAAGATTACTATGGCTACACCTTC
TRBV6-4	TRBD2	TRBJ2-1	NA	CASSDLGNTSGDNEQFF	TGTGCCAGCAGTGACCTGGGTAACACTAGCGGGGACAATGAGCAGTTCTTC
TRBV25-1	NA	TRBJ2-7	NA	CASSESRGGYYEQYF	TGTGCCAGCAGTGAATCTAGGGGGGGGTACTACGAGCAGTACTTC
TRBV7-2	NA	TRBJ2-1	NA	CASSKGLNYNEQFF	TGTGCCAGCAGCAAGGGACTTAACTACAATGAGCAGTTCTTC
TRBV30	TRBD1	TRBJ1-1	NA	CAWRRQGNTEAFF	TGTGCCTGGAGGAGACAGGGTAACACTGAAGCTTTCTTT
TRBV28	TRBD1	TRBJ2-7	few	CASSRPGQGAYEQYF	TGTGCCAGCAGCCGCCCGGGACAGGGGGCCTACGAGCAGTACTTC
TRBV6-4	TRBD2	TRBJ2-1	NA	CASSDEASGREMVNEQFF	TGTGCCAGCAGTGATGAAGCTAGCGGGAGGGAGATGGTGAATGAGCAGTTCTTC
TRBV9	TRBD1	TRBJ1-1	NA	CASSVNPKTGETTEAFF	TGTGCCAGCAGCGTAAACCCCAAAACAGGGGAAACCACTGAAGCTTTCTTT
TRBV19	NA	TRBJ1-3	NA	CASRADFSGNTIYF	TGTGCCAGTAGGGCAGATTTCTCTGGAAACACCATATATTTT
TRBV6-5	TRBD1	TRBJ1-4	once	CASRPGTAINEKLFF	TGTGCCAGCAGGCCCGGGACAGCAATTAATGAAAAACTGTTTTTT
TRBV7-9	NA	TRBJ2-7	NA	CASSLGDSDEQYF	TGTGCCAGCAGCTTAGGGGACTCCGACGAGCAGTACTTC
TRBV7-2	TRBD2	TRBJ2-7	NA	CASSVGNSGLYEQYF	TGTGCCAGCAGTGTAGGGAATAGCGGGCTCTACGAGCAGTACTTC
TRBV15	TRBD2	TRBJ2-1	NA	CATSRVYGTSRTYEQFF	TGTGCCACCAGCAGAGTTTACGGGACTAGTCGGACGTATGAGCAGTTCTTC
TRBV10-2	TRBD1	TRBJ1-1	NA	CASSELEVGTGAAFF	TGCGCCAGCAGTGAATTGGAGGTGGGGACAGGGGCAGCTTTCTTT
TRBV13	NA	TRBJ2-2	NA	CASSRVTGELFF	TGTGCCAGCAGTCGGGTTACCGGGGAGCTGTTTTTT
TRBV10-1	NA	TRBJ1-2	NA	CASSESRAGDGYTF	TGCGCCAGCAGTGAGTCCCGGGCAGGGGATGGCTACACCTTC
TRBV7-9	TRBD1	TRBJ2-5	NA	CASSVRRDRGRETQYF	TGTGCCAGCAGCGTCCGCAGGGACAGGGGTCGAGAGACCCAGTACTTC
TRBV19	NA	TRBJ2-6	NA	CASSIAEHWANVLTF	TGTGCCAGTAGTATCGCTGAGCACTGGGCCAACGTCCTGACTTTC
TRBV16	NA	TRBJ1-2	NA	CASSQSRAGAYGYTF	TGTGCCAGCAGCCAATCGAGGGCAGGGGCATATGGCTACACCTTC
TRBV4-3	NA	TRBJ2-7	NA	CASSQDLSGREQYF	TGCGCCAGCAGCCAAGATCTTTCAGGGCGCGAGCAGTACTTC
TRBV25-1	NA	TRBJ1-3	NA	CASSEGRNTIYF	TGTGCCAGCAGTGAAGGCAGAAACACCATATATTTT
TRBV5-1	TRBD2	TRBJ2-7	NA	CASSSLAGVNYEQYF	TGCGCCAGCAGCTCACTAGCGGGAGTTAACTACGAGCAGTACTTC
TRBV28	NA	TRBJ2-2	NA	CASSFQGRRVTGELFF	TGTGCCAGCAGTTTTCAGGGGCGAAGAGTAACCGGGGAGCTGTTTTTT
TRBV6-1	NA	TRBJ2-1	NA	CASTLFGDNEQFF	TGTGCCAGCACCCTCTTCGGGGATAATGAGCAGTTCTTC
TRBV7-9	NA	TRBJ2-1	NA	CASSLVPGDGEQFF	TGTGCCAGCAGCTTAGTTCCGGGAGATGGAGAGCAGTTCTTC
TRBV10-2	NA	TRBJ2-1	NA	CATLLDNYNEQFF	TGCGCCACCCTTTTAGATAACTACAATGAGCAGTTCTTC
TRBV6-1	NA	TRBJ2-1	NA	CASDAGSYNEQFF	TGTGCCAGCGATGCGGGATCCTACAATGAGCAGTTCTTC